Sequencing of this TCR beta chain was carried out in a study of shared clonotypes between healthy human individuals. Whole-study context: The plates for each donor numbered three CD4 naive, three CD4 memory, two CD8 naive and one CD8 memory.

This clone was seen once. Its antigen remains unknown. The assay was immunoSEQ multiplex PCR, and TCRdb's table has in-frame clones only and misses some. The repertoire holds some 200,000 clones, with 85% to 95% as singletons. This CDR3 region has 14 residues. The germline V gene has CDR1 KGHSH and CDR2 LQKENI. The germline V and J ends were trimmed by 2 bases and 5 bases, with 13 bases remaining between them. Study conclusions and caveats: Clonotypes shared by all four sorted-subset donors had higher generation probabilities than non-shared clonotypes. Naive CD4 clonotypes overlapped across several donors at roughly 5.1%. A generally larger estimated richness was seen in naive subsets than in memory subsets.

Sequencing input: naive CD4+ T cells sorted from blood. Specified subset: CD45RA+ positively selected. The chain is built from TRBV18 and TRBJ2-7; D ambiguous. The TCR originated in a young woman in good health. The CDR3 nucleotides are TGTGCCAGCTCACCAGATCAGGTAATCCACGAGCAGTACTTC. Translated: CASSPDQVIHEQYF.